The following is a TCR beta chain sequence with its context. What it binds is not known. The sample is drawn from a study of blood T cells in healthy people across ages. Trimming removed 2 bases at V and 5 bases at J, with 19 bases between. Looked up from germline, CDR1 is MNHEY and CDR2 is SVGEGT. This CDR3 has 17 residues. With a J-beta primer mix and a sample-barcoded 5' primer, a second PCR ran about 7 to 11 cycles. Each CDR3 protein gets one entry after TCRdb re-called the 5' RACE reads with MiXCR. The data contain about 560,000 distinct CDR3 sequences, about 26% of them singletons. PBMCs, at least 7 million per sample, were isolated. The study, taken as a whole, reports: Donors of long life had a larger count of naive CD4+ cells and greater diversity than aged donors.

In addition, the sample was reused for a study of T cells of mothers and their children. This second report adds: Mothers and children who were related shared slightly more overlap than unrelated pairs, but not significantly more.

What was sequenced was blood. The receptor was derived from a boy aged 2-15 years in good health. The chain recombines TRBV6-2 or TRBV6-3 with TRBJ1-5; no clear D gene. DNA for the CDR3: TGTGCCAGCAGTTACGCAATGCCGGGAGGTACGGATCAGCCCCAGCATTTT. Its translation is CASSYAMPGGTDQPQHF.